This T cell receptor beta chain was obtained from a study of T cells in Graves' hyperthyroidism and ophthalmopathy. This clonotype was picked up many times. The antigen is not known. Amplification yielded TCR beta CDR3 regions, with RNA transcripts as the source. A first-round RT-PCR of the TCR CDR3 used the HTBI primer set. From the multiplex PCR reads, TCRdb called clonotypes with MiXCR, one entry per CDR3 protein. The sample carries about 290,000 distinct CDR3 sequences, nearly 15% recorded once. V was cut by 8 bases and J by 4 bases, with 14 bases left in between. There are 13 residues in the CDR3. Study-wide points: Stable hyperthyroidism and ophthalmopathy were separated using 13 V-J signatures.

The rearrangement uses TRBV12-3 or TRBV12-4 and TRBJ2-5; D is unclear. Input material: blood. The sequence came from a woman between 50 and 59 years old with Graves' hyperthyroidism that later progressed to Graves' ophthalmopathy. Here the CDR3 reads CASVSRGGETQYF. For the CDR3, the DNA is TGTGCCAGCGTCTCCAGAGGCGGAGAGACCCAGTACTTC.